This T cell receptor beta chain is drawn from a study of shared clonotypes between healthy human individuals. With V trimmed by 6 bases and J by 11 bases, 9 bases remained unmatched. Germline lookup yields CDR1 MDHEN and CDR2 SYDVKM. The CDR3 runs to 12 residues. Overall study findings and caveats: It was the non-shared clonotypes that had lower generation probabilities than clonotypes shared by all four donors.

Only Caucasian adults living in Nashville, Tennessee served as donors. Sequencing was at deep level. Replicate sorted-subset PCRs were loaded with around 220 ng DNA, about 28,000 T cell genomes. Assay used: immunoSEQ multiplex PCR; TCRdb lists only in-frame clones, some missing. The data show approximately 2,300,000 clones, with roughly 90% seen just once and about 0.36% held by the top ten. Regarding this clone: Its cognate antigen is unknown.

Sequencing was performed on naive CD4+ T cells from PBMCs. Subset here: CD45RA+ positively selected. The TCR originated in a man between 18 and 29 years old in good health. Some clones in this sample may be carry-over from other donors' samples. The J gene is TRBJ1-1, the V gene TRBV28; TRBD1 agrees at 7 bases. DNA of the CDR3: TGTGCCAGCAGCATTAACAGGGGTGGGGCTTTCTTT. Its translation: CASSINRGGAFF.